This T cell receptor (beta chain) was identified in a study of CD8+ T cells in alopecia areata. The trim removed 3 bases at V and 0 bases at J, leaving 2 bases unmatched. The CDR3 loop spans 16 amino acids. Per germline, CDR1 PRHDT and CDR2 FYEKMQ (reference sequence). Following extraction, RNA underwent reverse transcription to cDNA, which served as the sequencing template. TCRdb's copy holds only in-frame clones and misses some; the assay was immunoSEQ multiplex PCR. The data contain 180,000 or so clones, 51% of them singletons. Treatment in this sample: oral pan-JAK inhibitor, 5-10 mg twice daily. The TCR originated in a human donor with alopecia areata. V usage is TRBV13 and J usage is TRBJ2-3, with 11 bases fitting TRBD2. Sequencing was performed on CD8+ T cells sorted from blood, taken around week 54, from a patient treated with tofacitinib. The CDR3 DNA reads as TGTGCCAGCAGCTTGGGGACTAGCGGTAGCACAGATACGCAGTATTTT. This gives the protein CASSLGTSGSTDTQYF.